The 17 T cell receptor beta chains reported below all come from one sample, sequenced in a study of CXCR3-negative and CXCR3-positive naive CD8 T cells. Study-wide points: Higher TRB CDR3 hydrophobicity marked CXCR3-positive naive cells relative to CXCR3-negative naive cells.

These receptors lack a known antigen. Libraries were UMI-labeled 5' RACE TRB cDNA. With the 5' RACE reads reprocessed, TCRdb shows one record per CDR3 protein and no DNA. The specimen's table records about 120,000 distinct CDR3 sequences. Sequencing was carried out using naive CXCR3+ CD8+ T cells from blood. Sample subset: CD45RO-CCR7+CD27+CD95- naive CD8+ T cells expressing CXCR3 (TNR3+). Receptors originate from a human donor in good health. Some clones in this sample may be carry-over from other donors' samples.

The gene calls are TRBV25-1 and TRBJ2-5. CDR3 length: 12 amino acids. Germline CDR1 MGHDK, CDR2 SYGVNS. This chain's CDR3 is CASSMGWETQYF.

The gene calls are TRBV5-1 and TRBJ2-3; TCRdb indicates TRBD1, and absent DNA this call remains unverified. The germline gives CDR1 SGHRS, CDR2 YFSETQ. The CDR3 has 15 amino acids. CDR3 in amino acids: CASSLDGGSGDTQYF. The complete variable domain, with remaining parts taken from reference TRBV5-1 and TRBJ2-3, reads KAGVTQTPRYLIKTRGQQVTLSCSPISGHRSVSWYQQTPGQGLQFLFEYFSETQRNKGNFPGRFSGRQFSNSRSEMNVSTLELGDSALYLCASSLDGGSGDTQYFGPGTRLTVL.

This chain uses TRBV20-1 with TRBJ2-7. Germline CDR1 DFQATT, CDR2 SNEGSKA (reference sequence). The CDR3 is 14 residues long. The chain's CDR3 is CSVERYSNSYEQYF.

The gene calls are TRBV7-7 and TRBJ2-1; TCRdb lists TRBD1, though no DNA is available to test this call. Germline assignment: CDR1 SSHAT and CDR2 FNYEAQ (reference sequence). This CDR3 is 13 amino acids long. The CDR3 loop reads CASSRDGLDEQFF.

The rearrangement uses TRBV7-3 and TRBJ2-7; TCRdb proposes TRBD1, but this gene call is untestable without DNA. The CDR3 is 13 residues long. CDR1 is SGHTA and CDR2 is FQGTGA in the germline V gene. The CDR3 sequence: CASSHWDSYEQYF.

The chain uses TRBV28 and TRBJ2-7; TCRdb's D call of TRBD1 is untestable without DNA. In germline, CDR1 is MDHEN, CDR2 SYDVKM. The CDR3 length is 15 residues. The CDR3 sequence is CASSFRGARAYEQYF.

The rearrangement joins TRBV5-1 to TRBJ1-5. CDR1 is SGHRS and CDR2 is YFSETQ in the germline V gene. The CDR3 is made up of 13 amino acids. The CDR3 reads CASSPHFNQPQHF.

The CDR3 region is CASTVGTRAGNEQFF. The chain is built from TRBV19 and TRBJ2-1; TCRdb's D gene call, TRBD2, goes unchecked for lack of DNA. Germline loops: CDR1 LNHDA, CDR2 SQIVND (reference sequence). This CDR3 spans 15 amino acids. The whole variable domain, filled in from reference TRBV19 and TRBJ2-1, reads DGGITQSPKYLFRKEGQNVTLSCEQNLNHDAMYWYRQDPGQGLRLIYYSQIVNDFQKGDIAEGYSVSREKKESFPLTVTSAQKNPTAFYLCASTVGTRAGNEQFFGPGTRLTVL.

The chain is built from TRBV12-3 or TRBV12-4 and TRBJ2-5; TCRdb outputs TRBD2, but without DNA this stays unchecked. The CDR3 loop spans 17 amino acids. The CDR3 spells CASSLFASGGARETQYF.

This CDR3 is CASSIGRRPYEQYF. This chain uses TRBV19 with TRBJ2-7. The V gene's germline CDR1 is LNHDA and CDR2 SQIVND (reference sequence). The CDR3 consists of 14 residues.

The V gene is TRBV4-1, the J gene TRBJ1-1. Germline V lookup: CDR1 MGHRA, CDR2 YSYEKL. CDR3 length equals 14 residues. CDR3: CASSSTDQGGEAFF.

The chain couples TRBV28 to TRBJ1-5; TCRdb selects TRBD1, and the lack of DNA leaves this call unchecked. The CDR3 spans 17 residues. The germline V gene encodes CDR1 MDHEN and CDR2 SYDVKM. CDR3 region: CASSLKVGGASNQPQHF.

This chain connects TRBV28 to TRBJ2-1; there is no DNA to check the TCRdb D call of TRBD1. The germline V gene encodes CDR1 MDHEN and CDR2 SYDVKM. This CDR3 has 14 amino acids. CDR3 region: CASSSVEGIDEQFF.

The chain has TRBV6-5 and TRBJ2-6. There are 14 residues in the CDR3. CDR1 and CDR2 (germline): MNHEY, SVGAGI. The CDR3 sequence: CASSYQAGANVLTF.

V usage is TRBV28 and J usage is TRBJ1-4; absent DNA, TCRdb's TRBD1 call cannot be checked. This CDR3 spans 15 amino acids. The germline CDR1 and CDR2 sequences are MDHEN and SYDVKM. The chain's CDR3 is CAIGIGAGGGEKLFF.

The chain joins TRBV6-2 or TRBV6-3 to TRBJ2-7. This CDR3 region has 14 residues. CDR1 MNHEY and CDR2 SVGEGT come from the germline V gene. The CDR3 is CASSSEDSSYEQYF.

The CDR3 reads CASSSLGQGALQETQYF. The V and J genes are TRBV7-9 and TRBJ2-5; TCRdb outputs TRBD1, but without DNA this stays unchecked. Germline CDR1 SEHNR, CDR2 FQNEAQ (reference sequence). The CDR3 sequence is 17 residues long.